A selection of T cell receptor beta chains follows, all from one sample in a study of blood T cells in healthy people across ages. From the 5' RACE reads, TCRdb called clonotypes with MiXCR, one entry per CDR3 protein. The sample comprises 650,000 to 1,000,000 distinct CDR3 sequences, around 36% of which are singletons, and around 13% rests with the top ten. Input material: blood. Every receptor here comes from a man aged 18 to 29 in good health. Each CDR3 is given with its conserved first and last residue. The D gene is left open where the match is weak. Clone size is shown for a subset of rows, as once, few, many or a class of expanded clone.

v_call	d_call	clone_size	j_call	cdr3_nt	cdr3_aa
TRBV5-1	TRBD1	many	TRBJ2-1	TGCGCCAGCAGCACAGGACAGGGGACAGACTACAATGAGCAGTTCTTC	CASSTGQGTDYNEQFF
TRBV20-1	NA	NA	TRBJ2-1	TGCAGTGCTAGAGATGGGGGCCAGGACCAGGGTGAGCAGTTCTTC	CSARDGGQDQGEQFF
TRBV9	NA	NA	TRBJ1-4	TGTGCCAGCAGCGTAGATAGGGGCGGAAAACTGTTTTTT	CASSVDRGGKLFF
TRBV6-1	NA	NA	TRBJ2-1	TGTGCCAGCGGTATCGACGGAGGGTCCTACAATGAGCAGTTCTTC	CASGIDGGSYNEQFF
TRBV10-3	TRBD1	many	TRBJ2-3	TGTGCCATCAGTGAGACAGGGGGATCAGATACGCAGTATTTT	CAISETGGSDTQYF
TRBV6-2/TRBV6-3	NA	few	TRBJ2-7	TGTGCCAGCAACGGCAGGTCCTACGAGCAGTACTTC	CASNGRSYEQYF
TRBV20-1	NA	few	TRBJ2-1	TGCAGTGCTATCGACAGAAAGGGCATGCGACATGAGCAGTTCTTC	CSAIDRKGMRHEQFF
TRBV12-3/TRBV12-4	NA	NA	TRBJ2-2	TGTGCCAGCAGTGCCACTAGGGATGGGGAGCTGTTTTTT	CASSATRDGELFF
TRBV20-1	NA	few	TRBJ1-1	TGCAGTGCTTCTCGGAGATTAGTCGCTGAAGCTTTCTTT	CSASRRLVAEAFF
TRBV7-9	NA	few	TRBJ1-1	TGTGCCAGCAGCTTAGGTCGCATCGGCACAGGGCTACATCCGGGGACTGAAGCTTTCTTT	CASSLGRIGTGLHPGTEAFF
TRBV6-5	TRBD2	few	TRBJ2-5	TGTGCCAGCAGGCTAGCGGGAATACAAGAGACCCAGTACTTC	CASRLAGIQETQYF
TRBV9	NA	NA	TRBJ2-3	TGTGCCAGCAGCGCGAGACTCACAGATACGCAGTATTTT	CASSARLTDTQYF
TRBV12-3/TRBV12-4	TRBD2	many	TRBJ2-1	TGTGCCAGCACCGCACCGGGACTAGCGGGGGCGTACAATGAGCAGTTCTTC	CASTAPGLAGAYNEQFF
TRBV30	TRBD1	once	TRBJ1-2	TGTGCCTGGGGGATGGGACAGGAGTATGGCTACACCTTC	CAWGMGQEYGYTF
TRBV2	TRBD2	few	TRBJ2-1	TGTGCCAGCAGTGAGAGGGAGGGGCAGTTCTTC	CASSEREGQFF
TRBV7-9	NA	NA	TRBJ2-2	TGTGCCAGCAGCCCGGGGGCCGGGGAGCTGTTTTTT	CASSPGAGELFF
TRBV12-3/TRBV12-4	NA	NA	TRBJ2-5	TGTGCCAGCAGTCGAAGACGGAAAGAGACCCAGTACTTC	CASSRRRKETQYF
TRBV2	NA	NA	TRBJ1-6	TGTGCCAGCAGGCCCCTTGCGAGCTCCTATAATTCACCCCTCCACTTT	CASRPLASSYNSPLHF
TRBV6-2/TRBV6-3	TRBD2	NA	TRBJ2-3	TGTGCCAGCAGTTACTCCCCGGACTACCCGGGAGGTGATACGCAGTATTTT	CASSYSPDYPGGDTQYF
TRBV3-1	NA	NA	TRBJ2-7	TGTGCCAGCAGCCAAGGGGACCCTACCTACAATGAGCAGTACTTC	CASSQGDPTYNEQYF
TRBV20-1	NA	NA	TRBJ2-3	TGCAGTGCTCCACTAGGGGGGGCGGGGTATTTT	CSAPLGGAGYF
TRBV6-2/TRBV6-3	NA	once	TRBJ1-5	TGTGCCAGCAGTTACTCGAAAGGACCGGGCAATCAGCCCCAGCATTTT	CASSYSKGPGNQPQHF
TRBV29-1	NA	NA	TRBJ1-2	TGCAGCGTTGCGGGGGACTTCTATGGCTACACCTTC	CSVAGDFYGYTF
TRBV4-3	NA	NA	TRBJ1-1	TGCGCCAGCAGCCAAGCGCCCCAACTGAACACTGAAGCTTTCTTT	CASSQAPQLNTEAFF
TRBV30	TRBD1	few	TRBJ2-7	TGTGCCTGGAGTGCGGACAGGGGGCCCTACGAGCAGTACTTC	CAWSADRGPYEQYF